A single sample gave rise to the 32 T cell receptor beta chains below, sequenced in a study of blood T cell repertoires in COVID-19 (dated by TCRdb to about 2020). Library preparation used the immunoSEQ multiplex PCR assay. TCRdb took over this immuneACCESS table, retaining in-frame rearrangements with V and J assigned. Such tables are incomplete; in checked studies, under half of the missing clones stem from an unresolved V gene, and the remainder is unexplained. For this sample there are tens of thousands of clones; about 80% appear just once. The ten biggest clones cover around 4.7% of the sample. The specimen was peripheral blood. The source is a woman aged 70-85 years with acute or convalescent COVID-19.

CDR3 sequence: CASSHPGGMNTEAFF. The CDR3 nucleotides are TGTGCCAGCAGTCACCCCGGCGGGATGAACACTGAAGCTTTCTTT. The chain links TRBV7-2 to TRBJ1-1; the D is unclear. The CDR3 is 15 amino acids. V was clipped by 6 bases and J by 0 bases, with 14 bases between them. CDR1 is SGHTA, CDR2 FQGNSA, per germline.

This chain connects TRBV7-6 to TRBJ1-2, with D unresolved. Germline V lookup: CDR1 SGHVS, CDR2 FNYEAQ. The CDR3 runs 12 residues. V was trimmed by 5 bases and J by 4 bases, leaving 8 bases between them. The CDR3 DNA follows: TGTGCCAGCAGCCGCACATTCTATGGCTACACCTTC. This codes for CASSRTFYGYTF.

The chain links TRBV29-1 to TRBJ2-3; TRBD1 matches at 8 bases. Germline V lookup: CDR1 SQVTM, CDR2 ANQGSEA. V lost 8 bases, J lost 4 bases, and 5 bases stayed unmatched. The CDR3 contains 12 residues. The CDR3 is CSTGGSADTQYF. DNA of the CDR3: TGCAGCACAGGGGGGAGCGCAGATACGCAGTATTTT.

The chain recombines TRBV23-1 with TRBJ1-2, with no clear D. TRBV23-1 is flagged as an ORF with uncertain function. The CDR3 spans 13 residues. V lost 8 bases to trimming and J lost 0 bases, with 10 bases between them. CDR3: CASGPAANYGYTF. DNA of the CDR3: TGCGCCAGCGGCCCGGCGGCTAACTATGGCTACACCTTC.

This clone was picked up a small number of times. The chain is built from TRBV3-1 (or the pseudogene TRBV3-2) and TRBJ2-7; 8 positions agree with TRBD2. This CDR3 is built from 16 residues. The germline V gene encodes CDR1 LGHDT and CDR2 YNNKEL (reference sequence). Unmatched junction bases numbered 16, after V lost 7 bases and J lost 5 bases. CDR3 region: CASTQIGGGGTHEQYF. The CDR3 DNA follows: TGTGCCAGCACCCAGATTGGGGGCGGGGGGACTCACGAGCAGTACTTC.

This clone showed up just a few times. The V and J genes are TRBV6-2 or TRBV6-3 and TRBJ1-5; no definite D call. In germline, CDR1 is MNHEY, CDR2 SVGEGT. Trimming removed 0 bases at V and 0 bases at J, with 9 bases between. This CDR3 is 16 amino acids long. The CDR3 DNA is TGTGCCAGCAGTTACTCAGACTCATATAGCAATCAGCCCCAGCATTTT. Translated: CASSYSDSYSNQPQHF.

The V gene is TRBV6-6, the J gene TRBJ1-3; D is possibly TRBD1 (5 bases). CDR3 size: 17 residues. Germline V gene lookup returns CDR1 MNHNY and CDR2 SVGAGI (reference sequence). The germline V and J ends were trimmed by 5 bases and 2 bases, with 19 bases remaining between them. In DNA, the CDR3 is TGTGCCAGCAGTCGACGGCCTCAGGGCGAGCCTGGAAACACCATATATTTT. Its translation is CASSRRPQGEPGNTIYF.

This chain connects TRBV13 to TRBJ1-3; perhaps TRBD1 as D (6 bases). Germline CDR1 is PRHDT and CDR2 is FYEKMQ (reference sequence). Between the trimmed V and J ends, which lost 0 bases and 5 bases, there was a span of 17 bases. The CDR3 consists of 17 residues. CDR3 in amino acids: CASSLGPGTKARNTIYF. CDR3 nucleotide sequence: TGTGCCAGCAGCTTAGGCCCCGGGACAAAGGCAAGAAACACCATATATTTT.

V is TRBV6-4 and J is TRBJ1-2; TRBD1 is a possible D gene (6 bases). Trimming cost V 0 bases and J 8 bases, with 13 bases left between them. CDR1 MRHNA and CDR2 SNTAGT come from the germline V gene. The CDR3 loop spans 14 amino acids. The CDR3 loop is CASSDSGGLRGYTF. The CDR3 coding sequence is TGTGCCAGCAGTGACTCGGGGGGGCTTCGAGGCTACACCTTC.

The V call is TRBV2, the J call TRBJ2-2, with no clear D. V was clipped by 7 bases and J by 4 bases, with 13 bases between them. The germline CDR1 and CDR2 sequences are SNHLY and FYNNEI. This CDR3 is 14 amino acids long. DNA of the CDR3: TGTGCCAGCAAGCGCCACACTACCACCGGGGAGCTGTTTTTT. Protein: CASKRHTTTGELFF.

The chain combines TRBV24-1 with TRBJ2-3; D is possibly TRBD1 (5 bases). V shed 2 bases and J shed 7 bases, with 12 bases lying between them. The CDR3 has 14 amino acids. The germline V gene encodes CDR1 KGHDR and CDR2 SFDVKD. The CDR3 protein is CATSDSPGSYTQYF. CDR3 in DNA: TGTGCCACCAGTGATTCCCCAGGGTCATATACGCAGTATTTT.

The V gene is TRBV18, the J gene TRBJ2-1; 8 positions match TRBD2. Germline lookup yields CDR1 KGHSH and CDR2 LQKENI. The CDR3 has 16 amino acids. Trimming cost V 3 bases and J 2 bases; bases outside gene matches: 6. CDR3 in DNA: TGTGCCAGCTCACCTCGTGGGCGGGGGGCCTACAATGAGCAGTTCTTC. Amino acids: CASSPRGRGAYNEQFF.

The chain links TRBV6-2 or TRBV6-3 to TRBJ2-7; 10 nucleotides align to TRBD2. The CDR3 totals 12 residues. Germline V lookup: CDR1 MNHEY, CDR2 SVGEGT. J gave up 9 bases and V 5 bases, and 4 bases lay outside the gene matches. Written as DNA, the CDR3 is TGTGCCAGCAGTCTACTAGCGGGGACGCAGTACTTC. This translates into CASSLLAGTQYF.

The chain has TRBV6-6 and TRBJ1-3; D not certain. Germline V gives CDR1 MNHNY, CDR2 SVGAGI (reference sequence). Trimming cost V 5 bases and J 0 bases, with 11 bases left between them. This CDR3 comprises 15 residues. In DNA form, the CDR3 reads TGTGCCAGCAGTCCCGGCGGAGCCTCTGGAAACACCATATATTTT. Its translation is CASSPGGASGNTIYF.

The rearrangement uses TRBV4-2 and TRBJ2-3; 10 positions match TRBD2. The germline V gene has CDR1 LGHNA and CDR2 YNFKEQ. This CDR3 is 21 amino acids long. V lost 0 bases, J lost 0 bases, and 15 bases stayed unmatched. Here the CDR3 reads CASSQDHPSGGTPTSTDTQYF. Written as DNA, the CDR3 is TGTGCCAGCAGCCAAGATCACCCTAGCGGGGGAACTCCTACTAGCACAGATACGCAGTATTTT.

The chain couples TRBV4-1 to TRBJ2-7; perhaps TRBD1 as D (5 bases). The CDR3 runs 15 residues. Germline lookup yields CDR1 MGHRA and CDR2 YSYEKL. V lost 0 bases to trimming and J lost 0 bases, with 9 bases between them. The CDR3 sequence: CASSQEAGHSYEQYF. Written as DNA, the CDR3 is TGCGCCAGCAGCCAAGAGGCAGGGCACTCCTACGAGCAGTACTTC.

This clone was counted only a few times. The chain recombines TRBV27 with TRBJ2-3; maybe TRBD2 (6 bases). Germline CDR1 reads MNHEY; CDR2 reads SMNVEV (reference sequence). V was trimmed by 9 bases and J by 6 bases, leaving 25 bases between them. This CDR3 contains 16 residues. CDR3 sequence: CASGRAASAVPDTQYF. In DNA, the CDR3 is TGTGCCAGTGGCAGAGCGGCTAGCGCAGTACCCGATACGCAGTATTTT.

This clone was observed a handful of times. The chain is built from TRBV11-3 and TRBJ2-2; 8 bases agree with TRBD2. Unmatched junction bases numbered 6, after V lost 3 bases and J lost 6 bases. The germline CDR1 and CDR2 sequences are SGHNT and YENEEA. The CDR3 runs 15 residues. The CDR3 DNA follows: TGTGCCAGCAGCTTTAGGAGCGGGGGTTCCGGGGAGCTGTTTTTT. This codes for CASSFRSGGSGELFF.

The rearrangement uses TRBV7-2 and TRBJ2-3; tentatively, D is TRBD2 (5 bases). V lost 6 bases and J lost 2, with 12 bases in between. This CDR3 is 14 amino acids long. CDR1 is SGHTA and CDR2 is FQGNSA in the germline V gene. CDR3 coding DNA: TGTGCCAGCAGTTCCAGCGGTTCCACAGATACGCAGTATTTT. Translation: CASSSSGSTDTQYF.

The chain employs TRBV27 and TRBJ1-2; 8 nucleotides line up with TRBD1. CDR3 size: 13 residues. Germline CDR1 and CDR2: MNHEY and SMNVEV (reference sequence). The V and J ends lost 3 bases and 4 bases, in that order; junction bases with no gene match: 1. The CDR3 DNA follows: TGTGCCAGCAGTTTGACAGGGGTCTATGGCTACACCTTC. Encoded protein: CASSLTGVYGYTF.

The rearrangement links TRBV7-2 to TRBJ1-2; D is possibly TRBD1 (6 bases). CDR3 size: 16 residues. Trimming pared 1 base from V and 4 bases from J, leaving 16 bases between. Germline CDR1 is SGHTA and CDR2 is FQGNSA. CDR3 nucleotide sequence: TGTGCCAGCAGCTTAGGAGGGACATCAAGAAGCTATGGCTACACCTTC. This codes for CASSLGGTSRSYGYTF.

A few counts support this clone. The CDR3 region has the DNA TGTGCCAGCAGCTTATCTGGGGGGTGGACTGAAGCTTTCTTT. Translated, it gives CASSLSGGWTEAFF. This chain joins TRBV7-9 and TRBJ1-1; possibly TRBD1 for D (5 bases). Germline-derived CDR1 and CDR2 are SEHNR and FQNEAQ (reference sequence). Trimming took off 2 bases at V and 5 bases at J, with 12 bases between the two ends. CDR3 size: 14 residues.

The J gene is TRBJ2-3, the V gene TRBV7-2; maybe TRBD2 (6 bases). CDR1 and CDR2 from the germline V gene are SGHTA and FQGNSA. V lost 4 bases and J 2 bases, leaving 10 bases between the germline ends. There are 14 residues in the CDR3. The CDR3 DNA reads TGTGCCAGCAGCTGGGACTCCCTCACAGATACGCAGTATTTT. Translating gives CASSWDSLTDTQYF. The full variable domain, completed using reference TRBV7-2 and TRBJ2-3, is GAGVSQSPSNKVTEKGKDVELRCDPISGHTALYWYRQSLGQGLEFLIYFQGNSAPDKSGLPSDRFSAERTGGSVSTLTIQRTQQEDSAVYLCASSWDSLTDTQYFGPGTRLTVL.

V is TRBV20-1 and J is TRBJ2-1; 13 bases align to TRBD2. Trimming at V came to 3 bases and at J to 15 bases, leaving 5 bases not matched to a gene. The CDR3 is 12 amino acids. Looked up from germline, CDR1 is DFQATT and CDR2 is SNEGSKA (reference sequence). DNA of the CDR3: TGCAGTGCTAGTACTAGCGGGGGGGCGGCGTTCTTC. Amino acids: CSASTSGGAAFF.

V usage is TRBV24-1 and J usage is TRBJ1-5; 11 positions match TRBD1. The CDR3 spans 16 residues. Trimming removed 3 bases from V and 2 bases from J; junction bases left unmatched: 2. CDR1 is KGHDR and CDR2 is SFDVKD in the germline V gene. Here the CDR3 DNA reads TGTGCCACCAGTGATCCGGGACAGGGGGGCAATCAGCCCCAGCATTTT. It translates to CATSDPGQGGNQPQHF.

The chain carries TRBV6-5 and TRBJ1-3, with a weak D call TRBD1 (5 bases). In germline, CDR1 is MNHEY, CDR2 SVGAGI. V shed 0 bases and J shed 3 bases, with 9 bases lying between them. This CDR3 comprises 15 residues. CDR3 in amino acids: CASSYSRGLGNTIYF. CDR3 nucleotide sequence: TGTGCCAGCAGTTACTCGCGGGGCCTTGGAAACACCATATATTTT.

This clone has a handful of counts. V gene TRBV3-1 (or the pseudogene TRBV3-2) combines with J gene TRBJ2-7; 7 bases are shared with TRBD2. The junction had 9 bases not matched to a gene; V was cut back by 3 bases and J by 4 bases. Germline CDR1 reads LGHDT; CDR2 reads YNNKEL (reference sequence). This CDR3 contains 15 residues. The CDR3 bases are TGTGCCAGCAGCCAGGAAGGGGAGGGCGAGTACGAGCAGTACTTC. This sequence encodes CASSQEGEGEYEQYF.

The chain carries TRBV5-1 and TRBJ2-3, with a possible D match to TRBD1 (5 bases). The V and J ends lost 2 bases and 2 bases respectively, with 9 bases between them. Germline CDR1 is SGHRS and CDR2 is YFSETQ. The CDR3 consists of 14 residues. CDR3 residues: CASSFRQITDTQYF. DNA of the CDR3: TGCGCCAGCAGCTTCCGACAGATCACAGATACGCAGTATTTT.

The J gene is TRBJ1-1, the V gene TRBV10-3, with D possibly TRBD1 on 5 matching bases. V lost 6 bases and J lost 1, with 12 bases in between. The CDR3 totals 14 residues. Per the germline V gene, CDR1 is ENHRY and CDR2 is SYGVKD. CDR3 coding DNA: TGTGCCATCAGCACGAAAGGACAGAACACTGAAGCTTTCTTT. Translation: CAISTKGQNTEAFF.

This rearrangement joins TRBV9 to TRBJ1-2; D uncertain. Trimming cost V 0 bases and J 6 bases, with 6 bases left between them. Per the germline V gene, CDR1 is SGDLS and CDR2 is YYNGEE. The CDR3 contains 12 residues. The CDR3: CASSVGLNGYTF. The CDR3 coding sequence is TGTGCCAGCAGCGTAGGACTAAATGGCTACACCTTC.

V gene TRBV5-4 combines with J gene TRBJ2-2; 10 bases align to TRBD2. Germline values: CDR1 SGHNT, CDR2 YYREEE (reference sequence). J lost 6 bases, V lost 0 bases, and 5 bases had no gene match. This CDR3 region has 16 residues. The DNA for the CDR3 is TGTGCCAGCAGCTTGGCCGGAGCGGGGGGGGCCGGGGAGCTGTTTTTT. Translation: CASSLAGAGGAGELFF.

V gene TRBV27 combines with J gene TRBJ2-2; TRBD2 is a possible D gene (5 bases). CDR1 and CDR2 from the germline V gene are MNHEY and SMNVEV (reference sequence). V was trimmed by 1 base and J by 5 bases, leaving 17 bases between them. The CDR3 is 17 residues long. This CDR3 reads CASSLFDREVITGELFF. For the CDR3, the DNA is TGTGCCAGCAGTTTATTCGATCGGGAAGTTATTACCGGGGAGCTGTTTTTT.